This T cell receptor (beta chain) was captured by sequencing in a study of cytomegalovirus exposure and HLA in healthy donors. Overall study: Prior work identified more than 90 million unique TCR beta sequences in some 200 million T cells.

The PCR had 60 Vbeta and 13 Jbeta primers. Assay used: immunoSEQ multiplex PCR; TCRdb lists only in-frame clones, some missing. The table has fewer than 200,000 clones, about four fifths seen once. As for this clone: The antigen is unknown. The junction departs from the called germline gene at one end, perhaps through a read error.

Study-wide results and caveats: It emerged from a later analysis that several of the most significant clusters appeared to be linked to common viral pathogens.

The CDR3 has 13 amino acids. CDR1 SEHNR and CDR2 FQNEAQ come from the germline V gene (reference sequence). The receptor was derived from a woman in her fifties or sixties in good health and CMV-seronegative. The sequenced material came from PBMCs. This chain joins TRBV7-9 and TRBJ2-1, with D perhaps TRBD2 (5 bases). CDR3 region: CSSDYSSYNEQFF. The CDR3 bases are TGTTCCAGCGACTATTCTTCCTACAATGAGCAGTTCTTC.